This T cell receptor (beta chain) derives from a study of neurological immune-mediated disorders. The V gene's germline CDR1 is KGHSH and CDR2 LQKENI. The CDR3 loop spans 17 amino acids. Trimming took off 6 bases at V and 4 bases at J, with 24 bases between the two ends. TCRdb redid the calling of the 5' RACE reads with MiXCR, one entry per CDR3 protein. The table lists under 40,000 distinct CDR3 sequences, more than 3% of them singletons. The time point is: longitudinal time-point 1 (baseline). The table lists this clonotype with a count of one. Sequences were obtained from PBMCs. The rearrangement uses TRBV18 and TRBJ1-2; D remains ambiguous. This TCR was sampled from a woman aged 55-70 years with multiple sclerosis. CDR3 sequence: CASSSGGSNTEIYGYTF. Here the CDR3 DNA reads TGTGCCAGCTCGAGTGGCGGGTCCAACACAGAAATCTATGGCTACACCTTC.